This TCR beta chain is from a study of Graves' ophthalmopathy and Graves' hyperthyroidism. Other autoimmune diseases, uncontrolled infections, pregnancy or lactation excluded patients from enrollment. As diagnostic evidence, clinical symptoms, serum thyroxine, TRAb, thyroid ultrasound and orbital computed tomography were relied upon. Study observations and caveats: A 13-signature model separated ophthalmopathy from stable hyperthyroidism, just over 85% sensitivity, around 78% specificity.

Germline V gives CDR1 SGHTA, CDR2 FQGNSA. This CDR3 contains 15 residues. Using RNA transcripts, the TCR beta CDR3 regions were amplified. HTBI primers primed a first-round RT-PCR, and a second-round multiplex PCR followed. TCRdb reprocessed the multiplex PCR reads via MiXCR and lists one record per CDR3 protein. The sample lists 600,000 to 950,000 distinct CDR3 sequences, about 44% occurring once. Regarding this clonotype: Its antigen is undetermined. A much bigger clone sits one base away, suggesting this may be a read error.

The sequence was obtained from an adult man with Graves' ophthalmopathy. This rearrangement joins TRBV7-2 to TRBJ2-7, with D possibly matching TRBD1 (6 bases). The sample taken for sequencing was peripheral blood. The CDR3 protein is CAGSLTGSVGYEQYF. As DNA, the CDR3 is TGTGCCGGCAGCCTCACAGGGTCAGTCGGTTACGAGCAGTACTTC.